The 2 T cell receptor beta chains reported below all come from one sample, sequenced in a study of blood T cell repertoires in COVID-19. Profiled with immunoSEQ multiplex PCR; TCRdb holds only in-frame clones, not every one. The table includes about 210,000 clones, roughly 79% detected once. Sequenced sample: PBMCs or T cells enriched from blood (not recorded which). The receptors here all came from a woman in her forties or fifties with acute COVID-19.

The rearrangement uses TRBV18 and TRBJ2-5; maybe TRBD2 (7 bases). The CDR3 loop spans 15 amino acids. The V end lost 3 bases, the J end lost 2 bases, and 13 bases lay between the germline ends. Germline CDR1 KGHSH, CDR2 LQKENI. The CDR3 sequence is CASSPLRGAQETQYF. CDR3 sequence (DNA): TGTGCCAGCTCACCTCTACGGGGGGCTCAAGAGACCCAGTACTTC.

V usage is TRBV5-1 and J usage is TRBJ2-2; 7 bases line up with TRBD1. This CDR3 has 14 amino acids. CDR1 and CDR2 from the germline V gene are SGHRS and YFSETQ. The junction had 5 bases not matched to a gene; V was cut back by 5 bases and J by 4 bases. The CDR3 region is CASRPTGSTGELFF. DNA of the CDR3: TGCGCCAGCAGACCGACAGGGTCCACCGGGGAGCTGTTTTTT.